The next 25 T cell receptor beta chains were all read from a single sample in a study of Ad26.COV2.S vaccination and SARS-CoV-2 variants. Noted treatment: around 19 received Ad26.COV2.S at low or high dose, single or two shots; about five received placebo; per-sample allocation not given. Sampling was done on day 63 after the first vaccine or placebo injection. Method: immunoSEQ multiplex PCR; TCRdb's copy keeps in-frame clones and lacks some. The sample shows hundreds of thousands of clones, about 86% of them seen only once. The sample consisted of peripheral blood, taken in a trial of Ad26.COV2.S vaccine versus placebo. The receptors shown here come from a person between 18 and 59 years old who received the Ad26.COV2.S COVID-19 vaccine or a placebo.

The J gene is TRBJ2-3, the V gene TRBV6-4; 9 bases are shared with TRBD2. The CDR3 runs 16 residues. Germline loops: CDR1 MRHNA, CDR2 SNTAGT. The junction had 6 bases not matched to a gene; V was cut back by 5 bases and J by 0 bases. The CDR3: CASSPGTSTSTDTQYF. In DNA, the CDR3 is TGTGCCAGCAGTCCAGGGACTAGCACTAGCACAGATACGCAGTATTTT.

The V call is TRBV11-3, the J call TRBJ2-3; D unclear. The CDR3 has 14 residues. V lost 2 bases, J lost 2 bases, and 8 bases lay in between. Germline V gene sequence: CDR1 SGHNT, CDR2 YENEEA. The CDR3 region has the DNA TGTGCCAGCAGCTTATACGGGTCCACAGATACGCAGTATTTT. The encoded protein is CASSLYGSTDTQYF.

In this sample, this clone turned up a few times. The chain combines TRBV7-9 with TRBJ1-1; D remains unclear. This CDR3 region has 14 residues. The germline V gene encodes CDR1 SEHNR and CDR2 FQNEAQ (reference sequence). Between the trimmed V and J ends, which lost 1 base and 0 bases, there was a span of 6 bases. Here the CDR3 reads CASSLDSMNTEAFF. The CDR3 nucleotides read TGTGCCAGCAGCTTAGACAGCATGAACACTGAAGCTTTCTTT.

The table lists this clone with a count of one. CDR3 in amino acids: CASSSDRRTSPLHF. The CDR3 nucleotides are TGCGCCAGCAGCTCGGACAGACGGACCTCACCCCTCCACTTT. J is TRBJ1-6 and V is TRBV5-1; maybe TRBD1 (6 bases). V was trimmed by 3 bases and J by 10 bases, leaving 14 bases between them. The length of the CDR3 is 14 residues. In germline, CDR1 is SGHRS, CDR2 YFSETQ.

The chain couples TRBV7-8 to TRBJ2-7; 8 bases line up with TRBD1. The V and J ends lost 5 bases and 6 bases, in that order; junction bases with no gene match: 15. The CDR3 runs 16 residues. Germline CDR1 is SGHVS and CDR2 is FQNEAQ. For the CDR3, the DNA is TGTGCCAGCAGCCGCGCACTGGGACAGGCAGAGGGCGAGCAGTACTTC. Residues: CASSRALGQAEGEQYF.

CDR3 sequence: CASSQAGDGGYEQYF. The CDR3 DNA reads as TGCGCCAGCAGTCAAGCGGGGGACGGAGGCTACGAGCAGTACTTC. The chain joins TRBV23-1 to TRBJ2-7; 7 bases agree with TRBD2. TRBV23-1 is recorded as an ORF, its role being uncertain. This CDR3 contains 15 residues. V trimming: 2 bases; J trimming: 3 bases; junction bases outside the gene matches: 7.

The chain couples TRBV18 to TRBJ1-1, with a weak D call TRBD1 (6 bases). V lost 6 bases, J lost 4 bases, and 18 bases lay in between. Germline values: CDR1 KGHSH, CDR2 LQKENI. CDR3 length: 15 residues. CDR3 sequence reads: CASSYMGGAGTEAFF. In DNA form, the CDR3 reads TGTGCCAGCTCTTATATGGGGGGCGCGGGCACTGAAGCTTTCTTT.

This clone came up a few times. V is TRBV7-2 and J is TRBJ2-7; 7 nucleotides align to TRBD2. This CDR3 contains 18 residues. Germline V gives CDR1 SGHTA, CDR2 FQGNSA. Trimming took 5 bases from V and 2 from J; bases not matched to a gene: 18. The CDR3 DNA is TGTGCCAGCAGCCCCGGACGACTTTCCGGGGGGAAAACCTACGAGCAGTACTTC. Protein product: CASSPGRLSGGKTYEQYF.

CDR3 sequence reads: CASSQRGAGTGELFF. The CDR3 region has the DNA TGTGCCAGCAGCCAGAGGGGGGCGGGTACCGGGGAGCTGTTTTTT. The chain links TRBV7-6 to TRBJ2-2; D is possibly TRBD1 or TRBD2 (6 bases each). The germline V gene encodes CDR1 SGHVS and CDR2 FNYEAQ. V gave up 5 bases and J gave up 5 bases, with 15 bases separating them. The CDR3 length is 15 residues.

V gene TRBV6-5 combines with J gene TRBJ1-5, with D tentatively TRBD1 (5 bases). CDR1 and CDR2 from the germline V gene are MNHEY and SVGAGI. CDR3 length: 15 amino acids. V gave up 5 bases and J gave up 0 bases, with 11 bases separating them. The CDR3 spells CASSPQVTSNQPQHF. In nucleotides, the CDR3 is TGTGCCAGCAGTCCACAGGTTACTAGCAATCAGCCCCAGCATTTT.

The rearrangement joins TRBV6-5 to TRBJ1-6, with 7 bases aligning to TRBD1. CDR1 and CDR2 from the germline V gene are MNHEY and SVGAGI. J gave up 4 bases and V 10 bases, and 7 bases lay outside the gene matches. The CDR3 has 14 amino acids. For the CDR3, the DNA is TGTGCCACCTGCCTGGGACAGTATAATTCACCCCTCCACTTT. This translates into CATCLGQYNSPLHF.

CDR3 in DNA: TGTGCCAGTACCGAAACAGGGGGTGCCTACGAGCAGTACTTC. This gives the protein CASTETGGAYEQYF. The rearrangement links TRBV19 to TRBJ2-7, with 8 bases lining up with TRBD1. Germline V gene lookup returns CDR1 LNHDA and CDR2 SQIVND (reference sequence). V lost 7 bases, J lost 2 bases, and 7 bases stayed unmatched. This CDR3 is 14 amino acids long. The full variable domain, with the rest looked up from reference TRBV19 and TRBJ2-7, is DGGITQSPKYLFRKEGQNVTLSCEQNLNHDAMYWYRQDPGQGLRLIYYSQIVNDFQKGDIAEGYSVSREKKESFPLTVTSAQKNPTAFYLCASTETGGAYEQYFGPGTRLTVT.

This chain uses TRBV4-1 with TRBJ2-5, with 12 bases identical to TRBD2. J lost 5 bases, V lost 1 base, and 8 bases had no gene match. This CDR3 spans 17 amino acids. Germline assignment: CDR1 MGHRA and CDR2 YSYEKL. DNA of the CDR3: TGCGCCAGCAGCCAAGCCCCTAGCGGGAGGGCCGAGGAGACCCAGTACTTC. It is translated as CASSQAPSGRAEETQYF.

The V call is TRBV5-5, the J call TRBJ2-7; 11 nucleotides match TRBD2. The V gene end was trimmed by 0 bases and the J gene end by 7 bases; junction bases not matched to a gene: 6. The CDR3 runs 15 residues. The germline gives CDR1 SGHKS, CDR2 YYEKEE (reference sequence). CDR3 residues: CASSLVLAGGHEQYF. The CDR3 region has the DNA TGTGCCAGCAGCTTGGTATTAGCGGGAGGGCATGAGCAGTACTTC.

This chain links TRBV6-5 with TRBJ2-5; 9 nucleotides align to TRBD2. This CDR3 contains 13 residues. The J segment lost 5 bases and the V segment lost 5 bases, leaving 3 bases of the junction unmatched. Germline values: CDR1 MNHEY, CDR2 SVGAGI. The CDR3 DNA reads as TGTGCCAGCAGTCCCGGACTAGCGGAGACCCAGTACTTC. Translated: CASSPGLAETQYF.

The chain uses TRBV7-3 and TRBJ2-1; 9 bases line up with TRBD2. The CDR3 runs 18 residues. J gave up 2 bases and V 2 bases, and 10 bases lay outside the gene matches. CDR1 is SGHTA and CDR2 is FQGTGA in the germline V gene. CDR3 nucleotide sequence: TGTGCCAGCAGCTTAGGTCTAGCGGGGAGGTCCCCCTACAATGAGCAGTTCTTC. Protein product: CASSLGLAGRSPYNEQFF.

This chain joins TRBV6-6 and TRBJ1-5; D not resolved. The CDR3 has 13 amino acids. Germline V CDR1 and CDR2: MNHNY, SVGAGI (reference sequence). V dropped 7 bases and J dropped 2 bases, with 9 bases sitting between them. The CDR3 nucleotides are TGTGCCAGCATTGGCAGTGGCAATCAGCCCCAGCATTTT. Translated: CASIGSGNQPQHF.

This clone was detected a few times. The chain links TRBV29-1 to TRBJ1-4; maybe TRBD1 (6 bases). V lost 4 bases and J lost 4, with 13 bases in between. Germline CDR1 reads SQVTM; CDR2 reads ANQGSEA. The CDR3 totals 14 residues. The CDR3 nucleotides are TGCAGCGTTGTTTGGGACATTGGTAATGAAAAACTGTTTTTT. Its protein product is CSVVWDIGNEKLFF.

This clone appeared once. The V and J genes are TRBV7-2 and TRBJ1-4; perhaps TRBD1 as D (5 bases). Trimming cost V 6 bases and J 4 bases, with 12 bases left between them. The CDR3 is 14 residues long. CDR1 and CDR2 from the germline V gene are SGHTA and FQGNSA. CDR3 in amino acids: CASRRGPLNEKLFF. CDR3 nucleotides: TGTGCCAGCAGGCGGGGACCTCTTAATGAAAAACTGTTTTTT.

The chain carries TRBV5-1 and TRBJ1-2; TRBD1 agrees at 8 bases. Germline CDR1 and CDR2: SGHRS and YFSETQ. This CDR3 contains 14 residues. The junction had 7 bases not matched to a gene; V was cut back by 3 bases and J by 6 bases. This chain's CDR3 is CASSYGQGVNGYTF. The DNA of the CDR3 is TGCGCCAGCAGCTACGGACAGGGAGTGAATGGCTACACCTTC.

The V and J genes are TRBV12-3 or TRBV12-4 and TRBJ1-2; D may be TRBD1 (6 bases). The CDR3 is made up of 12 amino acids. The V end lost 7 bases, the J end lost 6 bases, and 12 bases lay between the germline ends. The CDR3: CASNPGGHGYTF. CDR3 DNA: TGTGCCAGCAACCCCGGGGGCCATGGCTACACCTTC.

This rearrangement joins TRBV7-8 to TRBJ2-1; weak D call: TRBD1 (7 bases). The CDR3 contains 15 residues. The germline V gene has CDR1 SGHVS and CDR2 FQNEAQ. The V gene lost 5 bases and the J gene lost 6 bases, with 17 bases spanning the gap. DNA of the CDR3: TGTGCCAGCAGCGACCCCCAGGGGGGTGGCAATGAGCAGTTCTTC. Amino acids: CASSDPQGGGNEQFF.

J is TRBJ1-2 and V is TRBV2; no clear D gene. The CDR3 loop spans 13 amino acids. Trimming took 8 bases from V and 7 from J, leaving 17 bases between them. Germline CDR1 reads SNHLY; CDR2 reads FYNNEI. The CDR3: CASGLAGGGGYTF. The DNA of the CDR3 is TGTGCCAGCGGGTTAGCGGGTGGAGGTGGCTACACCTTC.

The chain employs TRBV11-2 and TRBJ1-2; D is unresolved. There are 14 residues in the CDR3. CDR1 and CDR2 (germline): SGHAT, FQNNGV. V was pared by 1 base and J by 1 base, with 7 bases between. The CDR3 sequence is CASSLGGDNYGYTF. The CDR3 DNA reads as TGTGCCAGCAGCTTAGGCGGGGATAACTATGGCTACACCTTC. The entire variable domain, with the rest obtained from reference TRBV11-2 and TRBJ1-2, is as follows: EAGVAQSPRYKIIEKRQSVAFWCNPISGHATLYWYQQILGQGPKLLIQFQNNGVVDDSQLPKDRFSAERLKGVDSTLKIQPAKLEDSAVYLCASSLGGDNYGYTFGSGTRLTVV.

This clone was counted a single time. The chain has TRBV27 and TRBJ2-3; maybe TRBD1 (6 bases). The germline CDR1 and CDR2 sequences are MNHEY and SMNVEV (reference sequence). The CDR3 is 13 residues long. Trimming left V 6 bases short and J 1 base short, with 8 bases between. CDR3 sequence: CASRGAGTDTQYF. CDR3 DNA sequence: TGTGCCAGCAGGGGGGCGGGCACAGATACGCAGTATTTT.